This T cell receptor (beta chain) was sequenced during a study of blood T cells in healthy people across ages. Regarding the study as a whole: The study regarded diversity estimates from one million T cells as underestimates.

The CDR3 totals 15 residues. The V and J ends lost 1 base and 5 bases respectively, with 17 bases between them. In germline, CDR1 is SQVTM, CDR2 ANQGSEA. Regarding this clonotype: The antigen is unknown.

Next came a second PCR, run for about 6 to 12 cycles, which used a sample-barcoded 5' primer along with a J-beta primer mix. Via MiXCR, TCRdb re-called the 5' RACE reads, giving one row per CDR3 protein. The sample contains hundreds of thousands of distinct CDR3 sequences, 25% of which appear only once. Total RNA was extracted at no less than 6 micrograms per sample. These same records also appear under a second study, on T cells of mothers and their children. That report notes: Both sample barcodes and 2-4 random nucleotides came from the M1S primer of the second PCR. Researchers report slightly higher, though non-significant, overlap in related mother-child pairs than in unrelated pairs.

J is TRBJ1-1 and V is TRBV29-1; possibly TRBD1 for D (6 bases). The source is a boy aged 5 to 17 in good health. The sample taken for sequencing was blood. The CDR3 sequence: CSVEAPVGGETEAFF. In DNA form, the CDR3 reads TGCAGCGTTGAAGCCCCCGTAGGGGGAGAGACTGAAGCTTTCTTT. Combining the CDR3 with reference TRBV29-1 and TRBJ1-1 gives the whole variable domain SAVISQKPSRDICQRGTSLTIQCQVDSQVTMMFWYRQQPGQSLTLIATANQGSEATYESGFVIDKFPISRPNLTFSTLTVSNMSPEDSSIYLCSVEAPVGGETEAFFGQGTRLTVV.